The present TCR beta chain was sequenced within a study of blood T cell repertoires in COVID-19. About the research overall: COVID-19 samples collected from the United States, Italy and Spain covered acute and convalescent phases. T cells, B-cell-depleted T cells, or PBMCs provided the cDNA or gDNA that served as material.

The CDR3 sequence is 15 residues long. V lost 3 bases to trimming and J lost 0 bases, with 11 bases between them. The germline CDR1 and CDR2 sequences are SEHNR and FQNEAQ (reference sequence). In the source study's methods: Estimation of nucleated cell counts relied on the amplification of reference gene primers. Assay: immunoSEQ multiplex PCR; the TCRdb copy retains only in-frame clones and omits some. V, J and clone size were drawn from that table, and D and trimming were deduced from the DNA. The sample consists of some 670,000 clones, 85% to 90% of them appearing once. Sequencing was done on a sample of peripheral blood. This sequence was found in a woman aged 18-30 years with acute or convalescent COVID-19. The V and J genes are TRBV7-9 and TRBJ1-1, with a tentative D call TRBD1 (6 bases). CDR3 sequence: CASSFQGPMNTEAFF. CDR3 sequence (DNA): TGTGCCAGCAGCTTTCAGGGGCCCATGAACACTGAAGCTTTCTTT.